The following is a TCR beta chain sequence with its context. This record comes from a study of T cell responses to AZD1222 COVID-19 vaccine. Assay used: immunoSEQ multiplex PCR; TCRdb lists only in-frame clones, some missing. There are over 150,000 clones in the sample; over 85% occur only once, and 18% lies in the top ten. After removal of 1 base from V and 10 bases from J, the junction contained 4 bases not matched to a gene. This CDR3 region has 13 residues. Per the germline V gene, CDR1 is SGHNT and CDR2 is YYREEE (reference sequence). The V and J genes are TRBV5-4 and TRBJ1-4, with 7 positions matching TRBD1. The clonotype comes from an adult in good health. This sample comprised peripheral blood, obtained on day 0 of AZD1222 vaccination. CDR3 sequence: CASSLKQGSKLFF. For the CDR3, the DNA is TGTGCCAGCAGCTTGAAACAGGGGTCAAAACTGTTTTTT.